The present TCR beta chain was sequenced within a study of breast tumors, draining lymph nodes, adjacent tissues. Study observations and caveats: Data only fit, rather than demonstrated, lymph node origin of most tumor T cells. Tumor repertoires ranked between lymph nodes and nontumor tissue in diversity, with V and J gene preferences. Tumor and nontumor repertoires were significantly more similar in luminal-like than in basal-like breast cancer.

CDR3 size: 16 residues. Germline values: CDR1 MDHEN, CDR2 SYDVKM. Turning to this clonotype: Its antigen is undetermined. One end of the junction varies from germline; a read error may be responsible.

Axillary draining lymph nodes of breast cancer patients supplied the node samples. Via MiXCR, TCRdb re-called the multiplex PCR reads, giving one row per CDR3 protein. The sample shows roughly 130,000 distinct CDR3 sequences, nearly 20% of them seen only once. The chain joins TRBV28 to TRBJ2-1; 10 positions agree with TRBD1. The origin of this receptor is a female donor with breast cancer. Some clones in this sample may be carry-over from other donors' samples. The source material was axillary lymph node tissue. The CDR3 bases are TGTGCCAGCGGTTTCGTGGGACAGGGGACCTACAATGAGCAGTTCTTC. Its translation: CASGFVGQGTYNEQFF. Full variable domain (remainder filled in from reference TRBV28 and TRBJ2-1): DVKVTQSSRYLVKRTGEKVFLECVQDMDHENMFWYRQDPGLGLRLIYFSYDVKMKEKGDIPEGYSVSREKKERFSLILESASTNQTSMYLCASGFVGQGTYNEQFFGPGTRLTVL.